This is a list of T cell receptor beta chains from one sample in a study of memory CD4+ T cells and cytomegalovirus serostatus. Assay used: immunoSEQ multiplex PCR; TCRdb lists only in-frame clones, some missing. Of approximately 46,000 clones in the sample, under 85% were seen once. Sequencing was done on a sample of memory CD4+ T cells from blood. The receptor source for this set is an adult in good health and CMV-seronegative. The CDR3 runs from the conserved cysteine through the conserved F or W. D genes are given only for firm matches. Only part of the rows carry a size: once, few, many, or a class if the clone is expanded.

clone_size,j_call,v_call,d_call,cdr3_nt,cdr3_aa
NA,TRBJ1-2,TRBV29-1,NA,TGCAGCGTCGAGGGTGGCTCCAATGGGAATGGCTACACCTTC,CSVEGGSNGNGYTF
NA,TRBJ2-2,TRBV9,NA,TGTGCCAGCAGCGTAGTCTCCGGGGAGCTGTTTTTT,CASSVVSGELFF
NA,TRBJ2-3,TRBV2,NA,TGTGCCAGCAGTGAAGCGGGTCAGGGAACAGATACGCAGTATTTT,CASSEAGQGTDTQYF
few,TRBJ2-5,TRBV30,NA,TGTGCCTGGAGCGTCCGAACTAGGGAGACCCAGTACTTC,CAWSVRTRETQYF
NA,TRBJ2-7,TRBV7-3,NA,TGTGCCAGCAGCTTATACACCTCCTACGAGCAGTACTTC,CASSLYTSYEQYF
NA,TRBJ1-2,TRBV7-9,NA,TGTGCCAGCAGCAACGACGGGTATGGCTACACCTTC,CASSNDGYGYTF
NA,TRBJ2-2,TRBV7-2,TRBD2,TGTGCCAGCAGCTTAGAACTAGCGGGGGGGCCCGGCGGGGAGCTGTTTTTT,CASSLELAGGPGGELFF
NA,TRBJ1-2,TRBV27,TRBD1,TGTGCCAGCAGTGTTACAGGGGTGGGGGACTATGGCTACACCTTC,CASSVTGVGDYGYTF
NA,TRBJ2-1,TRBV6-1,TRBD1,TGTGCCAGCAGTGAAAGTACTGGGACAGGCTACAATGAGCAGTTCTTC,CASSESTGTGYNEQFF
NA,TRBJ2-6,TRBV7-2,NA,TGTGCCAGCAGCTTGGCCTGGTTCTCTGGGGCCAACGTCCTGACTTTC,CASSLAWFSGANVLTF
once,TRBJ2-2,TRBV30,NA,TGTGCCTGGATGGGTAGGGCCGGGGAGCTGTTTTTT,CAWMGRAGELFF
NA,TRBJ2-1,TRBV5-1,TRBD1,TGCGCCAGCAGCTTGTTCCCCCCTTCCGGGACAGGGGGCAATGAGCAGTTCTTC,CASSLFPPSGTGGNEQFF
NA,TRBJ1-2,TRBV5-4,NA,TGTGCCAGCAGCTTGGCGGGGACGGTGTATGGCTACACCTTC,CASSLAGTVYGYTF
once,TRBJ1-4,TRBV9,NA,TGTGCCAGCAGCGTAGAGGGAGGGGACCTGTTTTTT,CASSVEGGDLFF
NA,TRBJ2-7,TRBV5-4,NA,TGTGCCAGCAGCTTGGACCCGGAGGTCCCGCCGGGTGAGCAGTACTTC,CASSLDPEVPPGEQYF
NA,TRBJ1-1,TRBV6-5,NA,TGTGCCAGCAGTTACTCGTTGGGCACTTCGGACACTGAAGCTTTCTTT,CASSYSLGTSDTEAFF
NA,TRBJ2-7,TRBV27,NA,TGTGCCAGCAGTTTACAGGGAGGATACGAGCAGTACTTC,CASSLQGGYEQYF
NA,TRBJ1-1,TRBV15,NA,TGTGCCACCAGCAGAGGGGGTTGGGATGAAGCTTTCTTT,CATSRGGWDEAFF
NA,TRBJ2-5,TRBV7-6,TRBD2,TGTGCCAGCAGCTTAGAAATAGCGGCTAGCGGGGGTCTCGCATGGGGAGAGACCCAGTACTTC,CASSLEIAASGGLAWGETQYF
NA,TRBJ2-3,TRBV5-6,NA,TGTGCCAGCAGCTTGGCTGCAGGGGGCACAGATACGCAGTATTTT,CASSLAAGGTDTQYF
NA,TRBJ2-5,TRBV7-2,TRBD2,TGTGCCAGCAGCTCTAGCGGGGGACTCCAAGAGACCCAGTACTTC,CASSSSGGLQETQYF
NA,TRBJ2-3,TRBV18,TRBD2,TGTGCCAGCTCACCATTAGCGGGGGGGAGCACAGATACGCAGTATTTT,CASSPLAGGSTDTQYF
NA,TRBJ2-5,TRBV10-3,NA,TGTGCCATCAGTGAGTCTAGAGGTGGATTGCAAGAGACCCAGTACTTC,CAISESRGGLQETQYF
NA,TRBJ1-2,TRBV6-1,TRBD1,TGTGCCAGCAGTGCCCGGACAGGGCTTTATGGCTACACCTTC,CASSARTGLYGYTF
NA,TRBJ2-1,TRBV19,NA,TGTGCCAGTAGTATTCAGTCAGCGAGCTCCTACAATGAGCAGTTCTTC,CASSIQSASSYNEQFF
NA,TRBJ1-1,TRBV18,NA,TGTGCCAGCTCACCAGCGTTTACCAGGCGAGGCACTGAAGCTTTCTTT,CASSPAFTRRGTEAFF
NA,TRBJ2-3,TRBV10-3,TRBD2,TGTGCCACCAGGACTAGCGGGGGGGCGAGAGTAGGCACAGATACGCAGTATTTT,CATRTSGGARVGTDTQYF
NA,TRBJ2-3,TRBV6-5,NA,TGTGCCAGCAGTTACTCGGGGCGGGGCGCCCCCGATACGCAGTATTTT,CASSYSGRGAPDTQYF
medium-sized,TRBJ1-2,TRBV7-2,NA,TGTGCCAGCAGCTTAGCAGGGGATGGCTACACCTTC,CASSLAGDGYTF
many,TRBJ1-2,TRBV6-5,NA,TGTGCCAGCAGTTACGGCCCCTCCCCATCGAGAGGCTACACCTTC,CASSYGPSPSRGYTF
NA,TRBJ1-3,TRBV25-1,NA,TGTGCCAGCAGTGACCTTGGCGGGGCCAAAGGAAACACCATATATTTT,CASSDLGGAKGNTIYF
NA,TRBJ2-1,TRBV11-2,TRBD2,TGTGCCAGCAGCTTAGAGGGGACTAGCGGGGCCCTGAGCTCCTACAATGAGCAGTTCTTC,CASSLEGTSGALSSYNEQFF
few,TRBJ1-2,TRBV7-2,NA,TGTGCCAGCAGCTTAGGTCCCGACGGCTATGGCTACACCTTC,CASSLGPDGYGYTF
NA,TRBJ1-1,TRBV7-9,NA,TGTGCCAGCAGCCAAAACACTGAAGCTTTCTTT,CASSQNTEAFF
NA,TRBJ2-3,TRBV2,NA,TGTGCCAGCATCGGGGGTAGCACAGATACGCAGTATTTT,CASIGGSTDTQYF
NA,TRBJ2-3,TRBV11-3,NA,TGTGCCAGCTCCGACGGGGGGCTCGGGCGCCCAGATACGCAGTATTTT,CASSDGGLGRPDTQYF
NA,TRBJ2-3,TRBV29-1,NA,TGCAGCGTTGACACCCCGGGCAACGCGGGGGATACGCAGTATTTT,CSVDTPGNAGDTQYF
NA,TRBJ2-3,TRBV7-9,NA,TGTGCCAGCAGCTTAGCCGCGGGGTTGACAGATACGCAGTATTTT,CASSLAAGLTDTQYF
NA,TRBJ1-4,TRBV14,NA,TGTGCCAGCAGCCAAATTGGGGGTGAAAAACTGTTTTTT,CASSQIGGEKLFF
NA,TRBJ2-3,TRBV5-4,TRBD2,TGTGCCAGCAGCACATGGATAGCGGGGGCGAGTGATACGCAGTATTTT,CASSTWIAGASDTQYF
few,TRBJ2-7,TRBV7-2,NA,TGTGCCAGCAGCACTACACGCCGCCAAGTCCACGAGCAGTACTTC,CASSTTRRQVHEQYF
few,TRBJ1-5,TRBV7-2,NA,TGTGCCAGCAGCTTATTCAGCGAGATCAATCAGCCCCAGCATTTT,CASSLFSEINQPQHF
NA,TRBJ1-5,TRBV7-3,NA,TGTGCCAGCAGCTTGTTGGCAGTGAAAAGCAATCAGCCCCAGCATTTT,CASSLLAVKSNQPQHF
NA,TRBJ2-3,TRBV7-2,TRBD1,TGTGCCAGCAGCCTCCTGGGACAGGGAGGAGATACGCAGTATTTT,CASSLLGQGGDTQYF
NA,TRBJ1-1,TRBV4-1,NA,TGCGCCAGCCAGAACAGGGCGGAGAACACTGAAGCTTTCTTT,CASQNRAENTEAFF
NA,TRBJ1-3,TRBV7-9,NA,TGTGCCAGCAACCGACCCGGGGGAAACACCATATATTTT,CASNRPGGNTIYF
NA,TRBJ1-5,TRBV6-5,TRBD1,TGTGCCAGCAGTTCCCACAGGGGGCACGGCAATCAGCCCCAGCATTTT,CASSSHRGHGNQPQHF
NA,TRBJ2-5,TRBV7-2,NA,TGTGCCAGCAGCTTAGCGTTGGGGGGGGGCCGTGAGACCCAGTACTTC,CASSLALGGGRETQYF
NA,TRBJ1-2,TRBV9,TRBD1,TGTGCCAGCAGCCCCCGTAGGACAGGGGACTATGGCTACACCTTC,CASSPRRTGDYGYTF
NA,TRBJ1-1,TRBV18,NA,TGTGCCAGCTCACCCGATCTGGACACTGAAGCTTTCTTT,CASSPDLDTEAFF